The 14 T cell receptor beta chains below all came from one sample that was sequenced in a study of graft-versus-host responses after intestinal transplantation. Sequenced by immunoSEQ multiplex PCR; TCRdb stores in-frame clones only, minus some. The sample consists of about 98,000 clones, about 82% of them appearing once. The material was PBMCs, obtained 255 days after intestinal transplant. These receptors were obtained from a human patient who received an intestinal transplant, so some T cells may come from the graft donor.

The rearrangement uses TRBV7-6 and TRBJ2-7, with 7 nucleotides matching TRBD1. From germline, CDR1 is SGHVS and CDR2 FNYEAQ. With V trimmed by 3 bases and J by 5 bases, 4 bases remained unmatched. This CDR3 spans 13 amino acids. CDR3 in amino acids: CASSFTGADEQYF. The CDR3 nucleotides read TGTGCCAGCAGCTTTACAGGGGCGGACGAGCAGTACTTC.

DNA of the CDR3: TGCGCCAGCAGCCAAGAGGGACAGCCACAAGAGACCCAGTACTTC. It is translated as CASSQEGQPQETQYF. The chain couples TRBV4-1 to TRBJ2-5, with 7 bases matching TRBD1. V was pared by 0 bases and J by 2 bases, with 3 bases of the junction left unmatched. The CDR3 contains 15 residues. Per germline, CDR1 MGHRA and CDR2 YSYEKL.

This sequence joins TRBV6-1 and TRBJ2-2; 8 nucleotides match TRBD1. After removal of 7 bases from V and 4 bases from J, the junction contained 5 bases not matched to a gene. The CDR3 is 14 amino acids. Looked up from germline, CDR1 is MNHNS and CDR2 is SASEGT. The CDR3, as DNA: TGTGCCAGCAAAGGGCAGGGGGCCACCGGGGAGCTGTTTTTT. Translation: CASKGQGATGELFF.

The rearrangement uses TRBV6-1 and TRBJ2-7; 8 positions agree with TRBD1. The V gene's germline CDR1 is MNHNS and CDR2 SASEGT. The CDR3 covers 14 residues. V dropped 4 bases and J dropped 3; count of bases not matched to a gene: 5. The CDR3 here is CASSAGQAGYEQYF. CDR3 bases: TGTGCCAGCAGTGCGGGACAGGCCGGCTACGAGCAGTACTTC.

The sample holds one count of this clone. One end of the junction is discordant with germline, which a read error may explain. The chain combines TRBV7-7 with TRBJ2-5; D could derive from TRBD1 or TRBD2 (5 bases each). Per the germline V gene, CDR1 is SSHAT and CDR2 is FNYEAQ (reference sequence). The CDR3 is 14 residues long. The CDR3 sequence is CASSIIGAKETQYF. The DNA of the CDR3 is TGTGCTAGCAGCATAATCGGGGCCAAAGAGACCCAGTACTTC.

The chain has TRBV10-2 and TRBJ2-3; D may correspond to TRBD1 or TRBD2 (5 bases each). From germline, CDR1 is WSHSY and CDR2 SAAADI. V lost 8 bases, J lost 9 bases, and 27 bases lay in between. This CDR3 region has 16 residues. CDR3 protein: CASAAVRGLGVTTQYF. DNA for the CDR3: TGCGCCAGCGCAGCGGTTCGGGGCCTCGGGGTGACAACGCAGTATTTT.

The chain couples TRBV6-5 to TRBJ2-7; D unclear. The CDR3 contains 14 residues. The germline V gene has CDR1 MNHEY and CDR2 SVGAGI. V shed 4 bases and J shed 3 bases, with 13 bases lying between them. The CDR3 region has the DNA TGTGCCAGCAGTTCCTCACAACGGAACTACGAGCAGTACTTC. It codes for CASSSSQRNYEQYF.

The chain carries TRBV5-4 and TRBJ2-7; D is perhaps TRBD1 or TRBD2 (7 bases each). The germline V gene encodes CDR1 SGHNT and CDR2 YYREEE (reference sequence). This CDR3 region has 15 residues. Trimming cost V 2 bases and J 3 bases, with 15 bases left between them. CDR3 protein: CASSFGQGGLYEQYF. The CDR3 DNA reads as TGTGCCAGCAGCTTCGGGCAGGGGGGGCTCTACGAGCAGTACTTC. Together with reference TRBV5-4 and TRBJ2-7, the CDR3 gives the full variable domain: ETGVTQSPTHLIKTRGQQVTLRCSSQSGHNTVSWYQQALGQGPQFIFQYYREEENGRGNFPPRFSGLQFPNYSSELNVNALELDDSALYLCASSFGQGGLYEQYFGPGTRLTVT.

For the CDR3, the DNA is TGTGCCAGCAGCTTGCAGCCCGTCTACGAGCAGTACTTC. Its protein product is CASSLQPVYEQYF. The J gene is TRBJ2-7, the V gene TRBV7-2, with unresolved D. Germline assignment: CDR1 SGHTA and CDR2 FQGNSA. The CDR3 consists of 13 residues. The ends were cut back, 3 bases at V and 3 bases at J, with 9 bases in the middle.

This chain uses TRBV2 with TRBJ2-3; D remains unclear. Trimming took off 6 bases at V and 0 bases at J, with 4 bases between the two ends. The CDR3 has 12 residues. The germline V gene encodes CDR1 SNHLY and CDR2 FYNNEI. This CDR3 is CASSASTDTQYF. CDR3 DNA: TGTGCCAGCAGCGCTAGCACAGATACGCAGTATTTT.

V and J are TRBV7-9 and TRBJ2-1; 8 bases line up with TRBD2. The CDR3 is 13 amino acids. Unmatched junction bases numbered 11, after V lost 4 bases and J lost 15 bases. Germline values: CDR1 SEHNR, CDR2 FQNEAQ (reference sequence). CDR3 sequence (DNA): TGTGCCAGCAGCTCAGGGTCGGGGACTAGAGGGTTCTTC. Its protein is CASSSGSGTRGFF.

CDR3 in amino acids: CASGNGAYGYTF. In DNA, the CDR3 is TGTGCCAGCGGAAATGGGGCGTATGGCTACACCTTC. The V gene is TRBV6-6, the J gene TRBJ1-2, with TRBD1 as a possible D gene (5 bases). The CDR3 consists of 12 residues. The V and J ends lost 8 bases and 5 bases respectively, with 12 bases between them. CDR1 and CDR2 (germline): MNHNY, SVGAGI (reference sequence).

This chain links TRBV27 with TRBJ1-5; 7 bases are a match to TRBD1. This CDR3 region has 14 residues. In germline, CDR1 is MNHEY, CDR2 SMNVEV (reference sequence). Losses at the gene ends were 6 bases for V and 5 bases for J; bases not matched to a gene: 7. DNA of the CDR3: TGTGCCAGCAGGGGGACAGCCACCCATCAGCCCCAGCATTTT. This encodes CASRGTATHQPQHF.

The chain links TRBV5-1 to TRBJ2-2; 8 bases are a match to TRBD2. CDR1 and CDR2 (germline): SGHRS, YFSETQ. Trimming cost V 5 bases and J 2 bases; bases outside gene matches: 5. The CDR3 covers 15 residues. The DNA for the CDR3 is TGCGCCAGCAGAGCGGGGGCCTTAAACACCGGGGAGCTGTTTTTT. Amino acids: CASRAGALNTGELFF.